These T cell receptor beta chains were read from a single sample in a study of T cell changes during pregnancy in multiple sclerosis. TCRdb keeps only in-frame clones here, not all; method: immunoSEQ multiplex PCR. The table records more than 55,000 clones, less than 95% of them present only once. Source: peripheral blood, taken in the third trimester of pregnancy. The receptors shown here come from a female donor in good health, enrolled as a control in a pregnancy study. Both conserved end residues are part of each CDR3.

v_gene: TRBV14; j_gene: TRBJ2-1; CDR3aa: CASSENRGSSYNEQFF
v_gene: TRBV6-1; j_gene: TRBJ2-1; CDR3aa: CASSERGVFGVF
v_gene: TRBV18; j_gene: TRBJ2-3; CDR3aa: CASSHPSSDTQYF
v_gene: TRBV6-1; j_gene: TRBJ2-5; CDR3aa: CAGASGQGVETQYF
v_gene: TRBV5-1; j_gene: TRBJ1-4; CDR3aa: CASSLAGRNEKLFF
v_gene: TRBV19; j_gene: TRBJ1-1; CDR3aa: CASRSRGQNTEAFF
v_gene: TRBV14; j_gene: TRBJ1-1; CDR3aa: CASSQDRPTSGGRNTEAFF
v_gene: TRBV18; j_gene: TRBJ2-7; CDR3aa: CASSPAGGDYEQYF
v_gene: TRBV4-1; j_gene: TRBJ2-3; CDR3aa: CASSQASGGSTDTQYF
v_gene: TRBV19; j_gene: TRBJ1-1; CDR3aa: CASSTNGLNTEAFF
v_gene: TRBV27; j_gene: TRBJ2-1; CDR3aa: CASSGARGGEQFF
v_gene: TRBV19; j_gene: TRBJ2-2; CDR3aa: CASTPGAASGRAAGELFF
v_gene: TRBV5-1; j_gene: TRBJ1-3; CDR3aa: CASSPGGATGNTIYF
v_gene: TRBV19; j_gene: TRBJ1-1; CDR3aa: CASSILQGARTEAFF
v_gene: TRBV6-5; j_gene: TRBJ1-2; CDR3aa: CASSYSTEPNYGYTF
v_gene: TRBV15; j_gene: TRBJ1-2; CDR3aa: CATSSSGQGPDGYTF
v_gene: TRBV10-3; j_gene: TRBJ2-2; CDR3aa: CAISDILGQGNGGELFF
v_gene: TRBV9; j_gene: TRBJ2-1; CDR3aa: CASGSVTYNEQFF
v_gene: TRBV5-6; j_gene: TRBJ1-5; CDR3aa: CASSSGGRNNQPQHF
v_gene: TRBV18; j_gene: TRBJ2-7; CDR3aa: CASSPSSHGSREQYF
v_gene: TRBV2; j_gene: TRBJ2-1; CDR3aa: CASSLNEQFF
v_gene: TRBV6-5; j_gene: TRBJ2-2; CDR3aa: CASSYGTVRTGELFF